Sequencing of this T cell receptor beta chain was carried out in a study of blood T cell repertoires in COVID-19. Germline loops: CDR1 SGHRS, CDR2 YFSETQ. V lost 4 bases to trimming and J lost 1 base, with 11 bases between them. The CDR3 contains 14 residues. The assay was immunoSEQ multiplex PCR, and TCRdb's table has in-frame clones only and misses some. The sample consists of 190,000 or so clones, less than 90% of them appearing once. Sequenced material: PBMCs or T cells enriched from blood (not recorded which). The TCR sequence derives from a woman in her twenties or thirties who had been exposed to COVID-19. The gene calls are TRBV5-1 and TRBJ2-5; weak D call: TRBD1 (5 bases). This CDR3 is CASSPTVSQETQYF. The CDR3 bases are TGCGCCAGCAGCCCGACAGTCTCCCAAGAGACCCAGTACTTC.